This record concerns one T cell receptor (beta chain) sequence. This sample is part of a study of blood T cell repertoires in COVID-19. About the research overall: The cDNA or gDNA used as material had been derived from T cells, B-cell-depleted T cells, or PBMCs.

V lost 8 bases to trimming and J lost 0 bases, with 14 bases between them. CDR3 length: 15 amino acids. Germline V lookup: CDR1 MNHEY, CDR2 SVGAGI. Sequenced by immunoSEQ multiplex PCR; TCRdb stores in-frame clones only, minus some. The sample lists 50,000 to 75,000 clones; 70% to 80% were seen once. This TCR came from a woman older than 75 with acute or convalescent COVID-19. The sequenced sample consisted of peripheral blood. The V and J genes are TRBV6-5 and TRBJ2-1; no reliable D call. This chain's CDR3 is CASEAGKSSYNEQFF. The DNA of the CDR3 is TGTGCCAGCGAGGCCGGAAAAAGCTCCTACAATGAGCAGTTCTTC.